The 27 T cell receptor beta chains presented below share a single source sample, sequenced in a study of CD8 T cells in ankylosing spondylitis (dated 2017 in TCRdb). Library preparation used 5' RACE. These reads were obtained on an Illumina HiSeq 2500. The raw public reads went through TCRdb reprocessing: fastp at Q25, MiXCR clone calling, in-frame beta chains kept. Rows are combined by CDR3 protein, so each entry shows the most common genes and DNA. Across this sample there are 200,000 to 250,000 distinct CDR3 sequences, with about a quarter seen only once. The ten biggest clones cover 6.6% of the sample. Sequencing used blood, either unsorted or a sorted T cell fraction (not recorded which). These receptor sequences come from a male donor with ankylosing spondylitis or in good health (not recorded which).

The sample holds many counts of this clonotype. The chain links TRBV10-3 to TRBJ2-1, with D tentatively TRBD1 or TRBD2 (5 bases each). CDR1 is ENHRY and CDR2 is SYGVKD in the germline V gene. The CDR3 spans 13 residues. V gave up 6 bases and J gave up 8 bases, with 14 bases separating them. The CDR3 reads CAIRGVTRDEQFF. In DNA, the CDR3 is TGTGCCATCAGGGGGGTTACCAGGGATGAGCAGTTCTTC.

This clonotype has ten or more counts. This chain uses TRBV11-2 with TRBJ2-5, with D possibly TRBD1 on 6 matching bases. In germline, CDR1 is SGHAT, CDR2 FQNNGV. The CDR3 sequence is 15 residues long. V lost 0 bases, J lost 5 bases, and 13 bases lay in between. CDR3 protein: CASSLEGGQVETQYF. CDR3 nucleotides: TGTGCCAGCAGCTTAGAAGGGGGACAAGTTGAGACCCAGTACTTC.

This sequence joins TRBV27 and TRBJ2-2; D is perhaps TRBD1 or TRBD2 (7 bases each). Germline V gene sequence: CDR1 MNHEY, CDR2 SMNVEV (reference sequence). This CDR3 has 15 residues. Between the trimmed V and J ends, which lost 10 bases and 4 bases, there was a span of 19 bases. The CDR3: CATKGGGSLTGELFF. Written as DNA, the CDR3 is TGTGCCACCAAGGGAGGGGGCTCCCTCACCGGGGAGCTGTTTTTT.

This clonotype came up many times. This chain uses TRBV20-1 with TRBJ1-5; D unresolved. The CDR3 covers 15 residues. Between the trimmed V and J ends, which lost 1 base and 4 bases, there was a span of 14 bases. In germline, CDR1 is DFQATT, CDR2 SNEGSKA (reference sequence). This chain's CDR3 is CSARAPEGINQPQHF. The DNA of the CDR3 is TGCAGTGCTAGAGCGCCGGAGGGAATAAATCAGCCCCAGCATTTT.

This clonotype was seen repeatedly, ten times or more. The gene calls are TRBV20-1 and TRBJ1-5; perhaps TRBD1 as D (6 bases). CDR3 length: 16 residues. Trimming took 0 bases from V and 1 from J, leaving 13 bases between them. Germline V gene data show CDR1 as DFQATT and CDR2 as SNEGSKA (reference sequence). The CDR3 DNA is TGCAGTGCTAGAGACCCCCGGGACAAGAGCAATCAGCCCCAGCATTTT. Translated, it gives CSARDPRDKSNQPQHF.

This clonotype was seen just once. The CDR3 sequence is CAISAGSDYGYTF. For the CDR3, the DNA is TGTGCCATCAGCGCCGGTAGTGACTATGGCTACACCTTC. The V call is TRBV10-3, the J call TRBJ1-2, with unresolved D. Germline V lookup: CDR1 ENHRY, CDR2 SYGVKD. Trimming stripped 6 bases from V and 3 bases from J, with 11 bases between. CDR3 length: 13 amino acids.

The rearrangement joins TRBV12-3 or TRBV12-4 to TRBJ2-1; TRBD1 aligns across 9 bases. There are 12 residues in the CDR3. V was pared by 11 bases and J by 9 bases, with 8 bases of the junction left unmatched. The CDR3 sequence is CADGTGLGEQFF. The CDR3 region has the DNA TGTGCCGATGGGACAGGGTTGGGTGAGCAGTTCTTC.

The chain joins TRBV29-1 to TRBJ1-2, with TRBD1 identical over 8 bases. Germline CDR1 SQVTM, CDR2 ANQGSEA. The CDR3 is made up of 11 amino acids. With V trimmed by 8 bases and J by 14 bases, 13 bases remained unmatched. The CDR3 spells CSYGDRSQGTF. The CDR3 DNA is TGCAGCTATGGGGACAGGAGCCAGGGGACCTTC.

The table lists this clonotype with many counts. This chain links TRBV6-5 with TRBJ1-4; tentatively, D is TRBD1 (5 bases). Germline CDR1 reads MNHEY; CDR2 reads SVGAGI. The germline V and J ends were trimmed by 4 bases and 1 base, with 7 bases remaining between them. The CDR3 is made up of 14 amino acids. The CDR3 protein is CASSSQGTNEKLFF. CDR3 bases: TGTGCCAGCAGTTCTCAGGGAACTAATGAAAAACTGTTTTTT.

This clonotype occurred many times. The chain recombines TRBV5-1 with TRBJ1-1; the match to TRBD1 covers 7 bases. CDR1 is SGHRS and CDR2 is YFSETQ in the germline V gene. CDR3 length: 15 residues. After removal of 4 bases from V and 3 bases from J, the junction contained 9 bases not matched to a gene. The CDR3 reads CASSGEGGADTEAFF. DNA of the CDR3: TGCGCCAGCAGCGGCGAAGGGGGCGCTGACACTGAAGCTTTCTTT.

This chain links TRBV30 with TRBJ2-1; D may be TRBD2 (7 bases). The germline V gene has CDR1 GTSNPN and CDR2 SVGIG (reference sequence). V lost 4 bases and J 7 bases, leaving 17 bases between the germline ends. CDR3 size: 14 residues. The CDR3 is CAWNQAGARNEQFF. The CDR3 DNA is TGTGCCTGGAATCAGGCGGGGGCGCGTAATGAGCAGTTCTTC.

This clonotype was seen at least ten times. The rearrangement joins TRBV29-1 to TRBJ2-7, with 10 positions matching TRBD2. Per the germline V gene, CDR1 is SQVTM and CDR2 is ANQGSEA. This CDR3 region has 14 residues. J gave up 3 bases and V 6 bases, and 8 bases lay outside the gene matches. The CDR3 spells CSVLLAGMVYEQYF. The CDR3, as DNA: TGCAGCGTGTTACTAGCGGGGATGGTCTACGAGCAGTACTTC.

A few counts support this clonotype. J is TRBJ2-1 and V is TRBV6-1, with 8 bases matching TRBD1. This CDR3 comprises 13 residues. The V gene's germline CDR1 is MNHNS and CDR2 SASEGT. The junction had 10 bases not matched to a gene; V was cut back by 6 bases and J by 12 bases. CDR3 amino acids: CASRLTGQASQFF. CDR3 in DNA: TGTGCCAGCAGGCTAACGGGACAGGCGTCGCAGTTCTTC.

The CDR3, as DNA: TGTGGCAGCAGCGCGGAGGGACCGACCTGGGTTGCCGGTGAGCAGTTCTTC. Protein: CGSSAEGPTWVAGEQFF. The chain employs TRBV22-1 and TRBJ2-1; the table names TRBD2, a call not compared with the DNA. TRBV22-1 has pseudogene status. The CDR3 totals 17 residues.

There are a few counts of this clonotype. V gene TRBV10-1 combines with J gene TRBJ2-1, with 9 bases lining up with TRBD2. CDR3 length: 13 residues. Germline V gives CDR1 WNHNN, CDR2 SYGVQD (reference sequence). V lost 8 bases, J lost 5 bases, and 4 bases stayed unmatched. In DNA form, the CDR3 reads TGCGCCAGCGCGGGAGGGCCTGACAATGAGCAGTTCTTC. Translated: CASAGGPDNEQFF.

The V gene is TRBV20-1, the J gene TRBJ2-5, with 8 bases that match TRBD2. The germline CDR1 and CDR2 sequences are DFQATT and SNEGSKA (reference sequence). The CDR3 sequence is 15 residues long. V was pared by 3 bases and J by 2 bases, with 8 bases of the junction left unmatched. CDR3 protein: CSARESGSGQETQYF. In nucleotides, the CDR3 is TGCAGTGCTAGGGAGAGCGGGAGTGGGCAAGAGACCCAGTACTTC.

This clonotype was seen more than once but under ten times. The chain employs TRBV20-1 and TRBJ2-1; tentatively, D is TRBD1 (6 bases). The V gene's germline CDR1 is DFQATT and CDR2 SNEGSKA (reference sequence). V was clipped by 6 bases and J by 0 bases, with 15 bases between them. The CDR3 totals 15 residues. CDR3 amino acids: CSASITGYSYNEQFF. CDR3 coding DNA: TGCAGTGCCAGTATTACAGGGTACTCCTACAATGAGCAGTTCTTC.

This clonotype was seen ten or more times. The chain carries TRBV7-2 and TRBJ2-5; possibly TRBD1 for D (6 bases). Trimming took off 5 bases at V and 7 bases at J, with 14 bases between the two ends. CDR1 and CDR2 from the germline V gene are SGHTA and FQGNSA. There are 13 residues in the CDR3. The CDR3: CASSLREGGTQYF. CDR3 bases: TGTGCCAGCAGCCTCCGAGAAGGGGGGACCCAGTACTTC.

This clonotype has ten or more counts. CDR3 bases: TGTGCCAGCAGCCACAGAACGCTCGGGGGTCTCTCCTACAATGAGCAGTTCTTC. Translating gives CASSHRTLGGLSYNEQFF. The V gene is TRBV3-1, the J gene TRBJ2-1; the D gene is possibly TRBD2 (6 bases). Germline V gives CDR1 LGHDT, CDR2 YNNKEL (reference sequence). The CDR3 spans 18 residues. V dropped 3 bases and J dropped 0 bases, with 18 bases sitting between them.

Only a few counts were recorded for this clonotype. The CDR3 here is CASSLAGGPRMNTEAFF. In nucleotides, the CDR3 is TGCGCCAGCAGCTTGGCCGGAGGCCCCCGTATGAACACTGAAGCTTTCTTT. This chain joins TRBV5-1 and TRBJ1-1; D not certain. This CDR3 comprises 17 residues. Germline CDR1 SGHRS, CDR2 YFSETQ. The V end lost 0 bases, the J end lost 0 bases, and 15 bases lay between the germline ends.

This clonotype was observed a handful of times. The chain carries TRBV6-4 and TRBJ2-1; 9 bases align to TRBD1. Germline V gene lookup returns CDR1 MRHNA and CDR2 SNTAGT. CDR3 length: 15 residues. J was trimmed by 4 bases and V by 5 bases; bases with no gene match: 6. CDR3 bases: TGTGCCAGCAGTCCGTCGGGACAGGGATACAATGAGCAGTTCTTC. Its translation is CASSPSGQGYNEQFF.

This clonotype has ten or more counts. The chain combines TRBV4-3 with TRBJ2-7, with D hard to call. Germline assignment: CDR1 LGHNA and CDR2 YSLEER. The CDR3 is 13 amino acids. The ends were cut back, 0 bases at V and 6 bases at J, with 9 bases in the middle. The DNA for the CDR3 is TGCGCCAGCAGCCAAGAGACCAGGACCGAGCAGTACTTC. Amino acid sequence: CASSQETRTEQYF.

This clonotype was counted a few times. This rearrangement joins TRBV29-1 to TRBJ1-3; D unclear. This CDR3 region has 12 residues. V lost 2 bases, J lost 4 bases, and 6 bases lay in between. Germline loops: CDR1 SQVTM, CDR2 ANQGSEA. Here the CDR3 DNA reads TGCAGCGTTGAAAATCAAGGAAACACCATATATTTT. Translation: CSVENQGNTIYF.

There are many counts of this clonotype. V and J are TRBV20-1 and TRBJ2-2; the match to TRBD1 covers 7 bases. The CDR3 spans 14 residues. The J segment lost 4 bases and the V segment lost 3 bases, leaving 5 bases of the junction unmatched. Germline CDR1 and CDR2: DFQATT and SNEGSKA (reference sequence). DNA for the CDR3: TGCAGTGCTAGTCATACAGGGGCCACCGGGGAGCTGTTTTTT. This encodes CSASHTGATGELFF.

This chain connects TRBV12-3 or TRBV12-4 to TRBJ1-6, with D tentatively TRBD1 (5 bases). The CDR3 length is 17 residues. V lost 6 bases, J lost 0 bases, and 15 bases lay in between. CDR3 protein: CASSPWDGTSYNSPLHF. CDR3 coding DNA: TGTGCCAGCAGCCCCTGGGACGGGACCTCCTATAATTCACCCCTCCACTTT.

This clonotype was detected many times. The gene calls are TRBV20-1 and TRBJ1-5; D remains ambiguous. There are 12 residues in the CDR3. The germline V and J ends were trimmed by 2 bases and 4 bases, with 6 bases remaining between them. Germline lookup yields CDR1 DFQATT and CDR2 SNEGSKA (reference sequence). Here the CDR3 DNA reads TGCAGTGCTAGACAGCTAAATCAGCCCCAGCATTTT. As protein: CSARQLNQPQHF.

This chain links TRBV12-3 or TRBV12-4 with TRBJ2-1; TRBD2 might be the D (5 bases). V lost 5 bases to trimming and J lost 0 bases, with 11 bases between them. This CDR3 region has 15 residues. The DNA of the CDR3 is TGTGCCAGCAGTGTTGACTATTCCTCCTACAATGAGCAGTTCTTC. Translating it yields CASSVDYSSYNEQFF.